Below are 21 T cell receptor beta chains sequenced from a single sample in a study of blood T cell repertoires in COVID-19 (dated by TCRdb to about 2020). Receptor libraries were prepared by the immunoSEQ multiplex PCR assay. The table was pulled from immuneACCESS by TCRdb, which kept in-frame rearrangements only. Such tables lose some clones; where checked, under half of the loss comes from unresolved V genes, and the rest has no known cause. This sample lists about 80,000 clones; about 91% were detected once. The top ten clonotypes cover approximately 6.7% of the sample. Sequenced material: peripheral blood. These receptors were taken from an elderly woman with acute or convalescent COVID-19.

The genes are TRBV13 and TRBJ2-5; TRBD1 agrees at 9 bases. This CDR3 is built from 15 residues. From germline, CDR1 is PRHDT and CDR2 FYEKMQ (reference sequence). The trim removed 5 bases at V and 5 bases at J, leaving 9 bases unmatched. CDR3 nucleotide sequence: TGTGCCAGCAGCGTCCGGGACAGGGCCACGGAGACCCAGTACTTC. Translating gives CASSVRDRATETQYF.

The CDR3 sequence: CASSLGTLSNQPQHF. CDR3 DNA sequence: TGTGCCAGCAGCTTAGGGACACTTAGCAATCAGCCCCAGCATTTT. This chain uses TRBV5-8 with TRBJ1-5; possible D gene TRBD1, 6 bases. In germline, CDR1 is SGHTS, CDR2 YDEGEE. The CDR3 has 15 residues. V shed 2 bases and J shed 0 bases, with 9 bases lying between them.

V and J are TRBV6-2 or TRBV6-3 and TRBJ2-7, with 10 positions matching TRBD1. V was pared by 4 bases and J by 7 bases, with 7 bases of the junction left unmatched. CDR1 MNHEY and CDR2 SVGEGT come from the germline V gene. There are 14 residues in the CDR3. The CDR3 DNA is TGTGCCAGCAGTTCCACCGGGACAGGGGAGGAGCAGTACTTC. Protein: CASSSTGTGEEQYF.

V usage is TRBV5-4 and J usage is TRBJ2-2; weak D call: TRBD1 (6 bases). CDR3 length: 15 residues. CDR1 and CDR2 (germline): SGHNT, YYREEE (reference sequence). V was clipped by 4 bases and J by 7 bases, with 17 bases between them. CDR3 residues: CASSPPQGRDGELFF. The CDR3 DNA reads TGTGCCAGCAGCCCACCACAGGGACGTGACGGGGAGCTGTTTTTT.

The J gene is TRBJ2-1, the V gene TRBV3-1 (or the pseudogene TRBV3-2), with 14 bases that match TRBD2. CDR1 is LGHDT and CDR2 is YNNKEL in the germline V gene (reference sequence). Trimming removed 0 bases from V and 9 bases from J; junction bases left unmatched: 7. The CDR3 has 17 residues. The chain's CDR3 is CASSQEIGLAGGAEQFF. CDR3 DNA: TGTGCCAGCAGCCAAGAAATTGGACTAGCGGGAGGTGCTGAGCAGTTCTTC.

This sequence joins TRBV11-2 and TRBJ2-1; 7 nucleotides agree with TRBD2. The junction had 7 bases not matched to a gene; V was cut back by 0 bases and J by 8 bases. CDR1 and CDR2 (germline): SGHAT, FQNNGV. The CDR3 is 15 amino acids. In DNA form, the CDR3 reads TGTGCCAGCAGCTTAGAAGGGAGGGCCAGAGATGAGCAGTTCTTC. Protein product: CASSLEGRARDEQFF.

The chain employs TRBV30 and TRBJ2-7; D is perhaps TRBD2 (7 bases). The CDR3 has 13 amino acids. V was cut by 3 bases and J by 2 bases, with 11 bases left in between. Per the germline V gene, CDR1 is GTSNPN and CDR2 is SVGIG (reference sequence). CDR3 amino acids: CAWRQGGPYEQYF. CDR3 coding DNA: TGTGCCTGGAGACAGGGAGGGCCCTACGAGCAGTACTTC. Complete variable domain (other parts from reference TRBV30 and TRBJ2-7): SQTIHQWPATLVQPVGSPLSLECTVEGTSNPNLYWYRQAAGRGLQLLFYSVGIGQISSEVPQNLSASRPQDRQFILSSKKLLLSDSGFYLCAWRQGGPYEQYFGPGTRLTVT.

V and J are TRBV7-2 and TRBJ1-5, with D perhaps TRBD1 (6 bases). V was trimmed by 4 bases and J by 3 bases, leaving 13 bases between them. Per the germline V gene, CDR1 is SGHTA and CDR2 is FQGNSA. The CDR3 length is 15 residues. The CDR3 bases are TGTGCCAGCAGCTCGGGGGGCAGGAACAATCAGCCCCAGCATTTT. Translated, it gives CASSSGGRNNQPQHF.

This chain uses TRBV21-1 with TRBJ2-5; TRBD1, the table's D call, lacks a check against the DNA. TRBV21-1 constitutes a pseudogene. The CDR3 spans 20 residues. The CDR3, as DNA: TGTGCCAGCAGCAAAATACCCAGGACAGGGCCAACCCAAACCCAAGAGACCCAGTACTTC. Translation: CASSKIPRTGPTQTQETQYF.

This clone was detected once. J is TRBJ2-3 and V is TRBV29-1, with a possible D match to TRBD1 (5 bases). Germline assignment: CDR1 SQVTM and CDR2 ANQGSEA. V was pared by 4 bases and J by 3 bases, with 11 bases between. CDR3 length: 13 amino acids. Here the CDR3 reads CSVVEGATDTQYF. DNA for the CDR3: TGCAGCGTTGTAGAAGGGGCTACAGATACGCAGTATTTT.

This chain joins TRBV19 and TRBJ1-2; D is perhaps TRBD1 (5 bases). The ends were cut back, 7 bases at V and 2 bases at J, with 14 bases in the middle. CDR3 length: 14 amino acids. Per germline, CDR1 LNHDA and CDR2 SQIVND (reference sequence). Here the CDR3 reads CASTPRAGNYGYTF. In DNA, the CDR3 is TGTGCCAGTACCCCCAGGGCAGGGAACTATGGCTACACCTTC.

This clone was counted once. The DNA of the CDR3 is TGTGCCACCACGTACGGGGGGCTTCTGGACACCGGGGAGCTGTTTTTT. This sequence encodes CATTYGGLLDTGELFF. V is TRBV2 and J is TRBJ2-2; possible D gene TRBD2, 7 bases. This CDR3 has 16 amino acids. V lost 10 bases and J 3 bases, leaving 21 bases between the germline ends. The germline V gene encodes CDR1 SNHLY and CDR2 FYNNEI.

The chain carries TRBV6-5 and TRBJ2-2; 7 bases are a match to TRBD2. Losses at the gene ends were 6 bases for V and 4 bases for J; bases not matched to a gene: 5. CDR3 length: 14 amino acids. Germline CDR1 and CDR2: MNHEY and SVGAGI. This CDR3 reads CASSLGGSTGELFF. In DNA form, the CDR3 reads TGTGCCAGCAGCCTCGGGGGGTCCACCGGGGAGCTGTTTTTT.

The V call is TRBV19, the J call TRBJ2-5, with 10 positions matching TRBD1. With V trimmed by 3 bases and J by 5 bases, 9 bases remained unmatched. Looked up from germline, CDR1 is LNHDA and CDR2 is SQIVND (reference sequence). The CDR3 runs 16 residues. The CDR3 DNA is TGTGCCAGTAGTATTGCTGCGACAGGGGGCGCGGAGACCCAGTACTTC. This encodes CASSIAATGGAETQYF.

The sample holds a few counts of this clone. The J gene is TRBJ1-2, the V gene TRBV30; unclear D gene. The length of the CDR3 is 12 residues. The V and J ends lost 2 bases and 2 bases respectively, with 6 bases between them. Per the germline V gene, CDR1 is GTSNPN and CDR2 is SVGIG (reference sequence). The DNA for the CDR3 is TGTGCCTGGAGTCGCGGAAACTATGGCTACACCTTC. The encoded protein is CAWSRGNYGYTF.

Here the CDR3 reads CAISESPGGGGELFF. CDR3 DNA sequence: TGTGCCATCAGTGAGTCACCGGGGGGCGGCGGGGAGCTGTTTTTT. The chain links TRBV10-3 to TRBJ2-2; D perhaps matches TRBD2 (7 bases). CDR3 length: 15 residues. Germline values: CDR1 ENHRY, CDR2 SYGVKD. V was clipped by 0 bases and J by 7 bases, with 12 bases between them.

The chain carries TRBV6-5 and TRBJ2-3; 8 positions agree with TRBD2. V lost 2 bases to trimming and J lost 4 bases; unmatched junction nucleotides: 2. The CDR3 consists of 14 residues. CDR1 and CDR2 from the germline V gene are MNHEY and SVGAGI. CDR3 bases: TGTGCCAGCAGTTACATCGGGGGGGCAGATACGCAGTATTTT. The encoded protein is CASSYIGGADTQYF.

CDR3 coding DNA: TGTGCCTGGAGGGGGGGGCAAAGTTCACCCCTCCACTTT. Its protein product is CAWRGGQSSPLHF. This rearrangement joins TRBV30 to TRBJ1-6, with D maybe TRBD1 (6 bases). This CDR3 is built from 13 residues. The V gene lost 3 bases and the J gene lost 9 bases, with 12 bases spanning the gap. Germline CDR1 is GTSNPN and CDR2 is SVGIG (reference sequence).

This chain uses TRBV6-5 with TRBJ2-7; the D gene is possibly TRBD1 (6 bases). V was shortened by 7 bases and J by 3 bases, with 19 bases between the two germline ends. Per germline, CDR1 MNHEY and CDR2 SVGAGI. This CDR3 region has 15 residues. CDR3 DNA: TGTGCCAGCAAGAAGAACGGGGCAGGGGTCTACGAGCAGTACTTC. Protein product: CASKKNGAGVYEQYF.

The gene calls are TRBV5-6 and TRBJ1-2; 9 nucleotides agree with TRBD1. The length of the CDR3 is 14 residues. The J segment lost 7 bases and the V segment lost 4 bases, leaving 8 bases of the junction unmatched. CDR1 is SGHDT and CDR2 is YYEEEE in the germline V gene. CDR3 sequence (DNA): TGTGCCAGCAGCCTGACAGGGGGAAACGGTGGCTACACCTTC. Its protein is CASSLTGGNGGYTF.

This clone has just a few counts. The chain joins TRBV7-6 to TRBJ2-1; the D gene is possibly TRBD1 (5 bases). Trimming removed 1 base from V and 5 bases from J, with 15 bases in between. This CDR3 is built from 16 residues. From germline, CDR1 is SGHVS and CDR2 FNYEAQ. The CDR3 here is CASSLVRVGADNEQFF. The CDR3 DNA reads as TGTGCCAGCAGCTTAGTCAGGGTTGGGGCGGACAATGAGCAGTTCTTC.